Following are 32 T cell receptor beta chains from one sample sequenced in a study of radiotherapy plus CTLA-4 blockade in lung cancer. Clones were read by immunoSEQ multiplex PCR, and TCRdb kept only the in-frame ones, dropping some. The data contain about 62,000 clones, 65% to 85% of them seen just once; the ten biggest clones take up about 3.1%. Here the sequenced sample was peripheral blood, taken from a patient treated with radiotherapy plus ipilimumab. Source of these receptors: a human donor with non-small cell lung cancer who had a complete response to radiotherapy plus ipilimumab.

Here the CDR3 reads CASSIASEQYF. The CDR3, as DNA: TGTGCCAGTAGTATCGCCAGCGAGCAGTACTTC. The chain recombines TRBV19 with TRBJ2-7; D ambiguous. V gave up 3 bases and J gave up 6 bases, with 6 bases separating them. Germline CDR1 and CDR2: LNHDA and SQIVND (reference sequence). CDR3 size: 11 residues.

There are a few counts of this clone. The CDR3 loop is CASSYSGDRSYYGYTF. In nucleotides, the CDR3 is TGTGCCAGCAGTTACTCTGGTGACAGAAGCTACTATGGCTACACCTTC. V usage is TRBV6-6 and J usage is TRBJ1-2; maybe TRBD1 (5 bases). From germline, CDR1 is MNHNY and CDR2 SVGAGI (reference sequence). The CDR3 runs 16 residues. Trimming cost V 0 bases and J 3 bases, with 14 bases left between them.

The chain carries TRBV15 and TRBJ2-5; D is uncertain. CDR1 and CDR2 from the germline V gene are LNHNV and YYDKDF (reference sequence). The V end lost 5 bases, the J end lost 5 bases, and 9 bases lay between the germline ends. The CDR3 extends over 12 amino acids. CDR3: CATSGSGETQYF. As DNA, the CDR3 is TGTGCCACCAGCGGGTCCGGGGAGACCCAGTACTTC.

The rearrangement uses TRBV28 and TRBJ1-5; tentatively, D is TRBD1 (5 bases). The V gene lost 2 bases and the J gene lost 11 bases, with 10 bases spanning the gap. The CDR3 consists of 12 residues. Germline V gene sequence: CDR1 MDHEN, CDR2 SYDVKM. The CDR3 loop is CASSLGAQAQHF. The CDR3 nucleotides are TGTGCCAGCAGTTTAGGGGCCCAGGCCCAGCATTTT.

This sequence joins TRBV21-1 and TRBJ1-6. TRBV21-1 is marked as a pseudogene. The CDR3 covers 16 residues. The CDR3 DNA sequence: TGTGCCAGCAGCGGGAGGGATCCCCGACAGACGACGTCCTTCCACTTT. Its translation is CASSGRDPRQTTSFHF.

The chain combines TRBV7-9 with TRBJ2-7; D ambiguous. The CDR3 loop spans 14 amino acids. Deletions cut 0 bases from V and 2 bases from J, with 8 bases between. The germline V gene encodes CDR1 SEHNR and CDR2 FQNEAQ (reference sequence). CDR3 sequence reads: CASSLARVPYEQYF. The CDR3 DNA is TGTGCCAGCAGCTTAGCCCGGGTTCCCTACGAGCAGTACTTC.

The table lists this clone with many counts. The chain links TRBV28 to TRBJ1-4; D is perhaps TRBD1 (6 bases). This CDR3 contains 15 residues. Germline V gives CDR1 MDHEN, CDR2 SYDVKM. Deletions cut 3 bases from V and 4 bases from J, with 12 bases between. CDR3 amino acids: CASSFAGENNEKLFF. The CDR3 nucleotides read TGTGCCAGCAGTTTCGCAGGGGAGAATAATGAAAAACTGTTTTTT.

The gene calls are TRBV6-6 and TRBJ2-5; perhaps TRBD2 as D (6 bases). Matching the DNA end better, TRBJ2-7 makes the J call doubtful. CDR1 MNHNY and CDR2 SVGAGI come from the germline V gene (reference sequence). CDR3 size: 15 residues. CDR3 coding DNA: TGTGCCAGCAGTTACTCGCGGGACGCCCCATACGAGCAGTACTTC. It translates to CASSYSRDAPYEQYF.

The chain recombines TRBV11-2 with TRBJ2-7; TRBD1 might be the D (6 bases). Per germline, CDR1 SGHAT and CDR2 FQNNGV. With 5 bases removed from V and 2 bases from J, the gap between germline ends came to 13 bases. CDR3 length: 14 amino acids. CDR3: CASSGADSPYEQYF. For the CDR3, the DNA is TGTGCCAGCAGCGGAGCGGACAGCCCCTACGAGCAGTACTTC.

CDR3 loop: CASSFGQSKNIQYF. DNA of the CDR3: TGTGCCAGCAGTTTCGGACAGTCCAAAAACATTCAGTACTTC. V gene TRBV6-1 combines with J gene TRBJ2-4, with a tentative D call TRBD1 (6 bases). Per the germline V gene, CDR1 is MNHNS and CDR2 is SASEGT. The CDR3 spans 14 residues. V was pared by 5 bases and J by 2 bases, with 10 bases between.

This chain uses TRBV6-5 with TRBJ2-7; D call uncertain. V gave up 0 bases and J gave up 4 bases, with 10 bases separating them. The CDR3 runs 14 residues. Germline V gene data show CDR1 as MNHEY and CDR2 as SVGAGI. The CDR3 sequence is CASSYSTAGYEQYF. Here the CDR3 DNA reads TGTGCCAGCAGTTACTCGACCGCCGGGTACGAGCAGTACTTC.

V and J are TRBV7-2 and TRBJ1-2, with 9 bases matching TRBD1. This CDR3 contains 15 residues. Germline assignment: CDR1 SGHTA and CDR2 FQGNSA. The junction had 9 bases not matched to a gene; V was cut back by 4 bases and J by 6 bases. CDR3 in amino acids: CASSSGTGRDNGYTF. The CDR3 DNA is TGTGCCAGCAGCTCCGGGACAGGGAGAGATAATGGCTACACCTTC.

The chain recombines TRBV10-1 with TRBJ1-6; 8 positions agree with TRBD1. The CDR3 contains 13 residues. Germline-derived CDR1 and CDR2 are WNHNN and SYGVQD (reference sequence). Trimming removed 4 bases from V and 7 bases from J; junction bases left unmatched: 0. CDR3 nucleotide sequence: TGCGCCAGCAGTGGGGACAGGAATTCACCCCTCCACTTT. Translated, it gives CASSGDRNSPLHF.

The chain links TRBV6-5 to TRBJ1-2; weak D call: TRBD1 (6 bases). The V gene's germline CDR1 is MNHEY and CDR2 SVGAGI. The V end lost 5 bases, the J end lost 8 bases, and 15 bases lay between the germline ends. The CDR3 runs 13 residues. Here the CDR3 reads CASSGGAPEGYTF. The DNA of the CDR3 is TGTGCCAGCAGTGGGGGGGCTCCCGAGGGCTACACCTTC.

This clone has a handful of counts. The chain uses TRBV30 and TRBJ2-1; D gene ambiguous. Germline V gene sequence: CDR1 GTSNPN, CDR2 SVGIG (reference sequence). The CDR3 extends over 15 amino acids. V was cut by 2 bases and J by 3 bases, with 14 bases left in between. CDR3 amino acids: CAWSPPRANYNEQFF. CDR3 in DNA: TGTGCCTGGAGTCCCCCTCGAGCAAACTACAATGAGCAGTTCTTC.

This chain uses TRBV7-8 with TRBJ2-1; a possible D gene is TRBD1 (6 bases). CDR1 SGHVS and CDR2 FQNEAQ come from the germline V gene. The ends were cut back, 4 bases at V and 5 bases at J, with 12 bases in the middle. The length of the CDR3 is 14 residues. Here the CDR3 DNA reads TGTGCCAGCAGCTATTGGGACACTGACAATGAGCAGTTCTTC. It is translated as CASSYWDTDNEQFF.

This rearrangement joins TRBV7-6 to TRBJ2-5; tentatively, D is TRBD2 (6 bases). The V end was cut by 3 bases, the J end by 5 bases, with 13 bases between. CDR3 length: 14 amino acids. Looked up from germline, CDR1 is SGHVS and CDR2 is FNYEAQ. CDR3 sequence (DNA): TGTGCCAGCAGCTTTTTGGGGAGGATTGAGACCCAGTACTTC. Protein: CASSFLGRIETQYF.

CDR3 sequence: CASSPGQGAGNTIYF. CDR3 nucleotide sequence: TGTGCCAGCAGCCCCGGACAGGGGGCTGGAAACACCATATATTTT. This chain uses TRBV7-8 with TRBJ1-3; 10 nucleotides line up with TRBD1. The ends lost 5 bases at V and 2 bases at J; junction bases unmatched: 3. Germline CDR1 reads SGHVS; CDR2 reads FQNEAQ. The CDR3 has 15 amino acids.

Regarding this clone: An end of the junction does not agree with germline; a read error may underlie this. This CDR3 reads CASSLIGGGAYSF. DNA for the CDR3: TGTGCCAGCAGCTTAATTGGAGGGGGCGCGTACTCCTTC. V and J are TRBV11-2 and TRBJ1-2; 7 bases are shared with TRBD1. Germline-derived CDR1 and CDR2 are SGHAT and FQNNGV. The CDR3 length is 13 residues.

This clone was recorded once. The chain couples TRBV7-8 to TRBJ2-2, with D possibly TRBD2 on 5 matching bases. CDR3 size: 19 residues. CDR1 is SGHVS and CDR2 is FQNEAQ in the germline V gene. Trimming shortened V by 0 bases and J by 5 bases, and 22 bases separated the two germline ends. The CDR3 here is CASSLASGSGIFGTGELFF. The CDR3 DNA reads TGTGCCAGCAGCTTAGCATCAGGTTCGGGAATTTTCGGTACCGGGGAGCTGTTTTTT.

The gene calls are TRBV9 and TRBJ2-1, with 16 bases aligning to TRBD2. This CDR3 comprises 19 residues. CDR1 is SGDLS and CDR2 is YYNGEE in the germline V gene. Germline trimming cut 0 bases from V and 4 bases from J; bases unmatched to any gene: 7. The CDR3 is CASSVAGGLAGGPYNEQFF. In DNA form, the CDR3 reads TGTGCCAGCAGCGTAGCGGGGGGACTAGCGGGAGGGCCGTACAATGAGCAGTTCTTC.

The CDR3 bases are TGTGCCAGCAGCGTCGGGACAGGGGGCGGGTCCTACGAGCAGTACTTC. Its translation: CASSVGTGGGSYEQYF. The J gene is TRBJ2-7, the V gene TRBV5-4; 12 positions agree with TRBD1. The trim removed 4 bases at V and 1 base at J, leaving 6 bases unmatched. This CDR3 is 16 amino acids long. CDR1 is SGHNT, CDR2 YYREEE, per germline (reference sequence). The variable domain in full, completed from reference TRBV5-4 and TRBJ2-7, reads ETGVTQSPTHLIKTRGQQVTLRCSSQSGHNTVSWYQQALGQGPQFIFQYYREEENGRGNFPPRFSGLQFPNYSSELNVNALELDDSALYLCASSVGTGGGSYEQYFGPGTRLTVT.

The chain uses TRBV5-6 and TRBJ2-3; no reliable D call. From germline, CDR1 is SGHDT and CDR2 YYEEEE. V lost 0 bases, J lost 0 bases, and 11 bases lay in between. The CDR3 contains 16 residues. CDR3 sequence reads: CASSLVRRTSTDTQYF. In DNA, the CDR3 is TGTGCCAGCAGCTTGGTTCGCCGAACTAGCACAGATACGCAGTATTTT.

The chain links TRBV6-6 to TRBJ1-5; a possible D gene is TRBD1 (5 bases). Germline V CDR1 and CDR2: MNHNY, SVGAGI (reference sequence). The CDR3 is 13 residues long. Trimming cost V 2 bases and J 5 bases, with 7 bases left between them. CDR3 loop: CASSYDSYQPQHF. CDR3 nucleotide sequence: TGTGCCAGCAGTTACGACAGCTATCAGCCCCAGCATTTT.

CDR3: CATTGTGPSGANVLTF. In DNA form, the CDR3 reads TGTGCCACCACCGGGACAGGACCCTCTGGGGCCAACGTCCTGACTTTC. The chain links TRBV7-7 to TRBJ2-6, with 8 bases aligning to TRBD1. This CDR3 spans 16 amino acids. Germline V gives CDR1 SSHAT, CDR2 FNYEAQ (reference sequence). V was pared by 10 bases and J by 0 bases, with 8 bases of the junction left unmatched.

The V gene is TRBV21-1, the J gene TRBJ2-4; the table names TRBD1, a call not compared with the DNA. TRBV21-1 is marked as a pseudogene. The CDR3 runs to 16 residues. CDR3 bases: TGTGCCAGCAGCACCAGGTCCCTTCGCCGCAAAAACATTCAGTACTTC. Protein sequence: CASSTRSLRRKNIQYF.

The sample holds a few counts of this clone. The CDR3: CASSFRANNEAFF. The CDR3 nucleotides are TGTGCCAGCAGCTTCAGGGCAAATAACGAAGCTTTCTTT. The chain couples TRBV7-9 to TRBJ1-1; a possible D gene is TRBD1 (5 bases). The CDR3 runs 13 residues. From germline, CDR1 is SEHNR and CDR2 FQNEAQ (reference sequence). Trimming left V 3 bases short and J 8 bases short, with 13 bases between.

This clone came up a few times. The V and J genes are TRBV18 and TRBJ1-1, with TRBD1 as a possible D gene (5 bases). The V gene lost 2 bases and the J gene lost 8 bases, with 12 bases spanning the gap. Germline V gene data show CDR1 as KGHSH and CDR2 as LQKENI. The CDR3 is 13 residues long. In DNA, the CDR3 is TGTGCCAGCTCACCAGGGGGGAGTACGGAAGCTTTCTTT. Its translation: CASSPGGSTEAFF.

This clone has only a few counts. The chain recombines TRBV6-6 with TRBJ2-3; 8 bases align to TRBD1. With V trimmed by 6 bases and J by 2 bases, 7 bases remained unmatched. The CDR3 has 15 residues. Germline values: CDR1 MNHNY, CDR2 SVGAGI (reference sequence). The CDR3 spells CASRLWTGNTDTQYF. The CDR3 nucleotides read TGTGCCAGCAGACTCTGGACAGGGAACACAGATACGCAGTATTTT.

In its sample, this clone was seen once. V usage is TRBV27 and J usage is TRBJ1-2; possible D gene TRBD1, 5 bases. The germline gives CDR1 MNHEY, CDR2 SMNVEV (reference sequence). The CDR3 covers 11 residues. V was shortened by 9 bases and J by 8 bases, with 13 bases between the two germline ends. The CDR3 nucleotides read TGTGCCAGTAAGGGTACAGGCGGCTACACCTTC. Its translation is CASKGTGGYTF.

CDR3 loop: CASSLGANYGYTF. In DNA form, the CDR3 reads TGTGCCAGCAGCTTGGGGGCAAACTATGGCTACACCTTC. The chain is built from TRBV5-6 and TRBJ1-2; D is ambiguous. Trimming removed 0 bases at V and 2 bases at J, with 5 bases between. Germline CDR1 is SGHDT and CDR2 is YYEEEE. This CDR3 region has 13 residues.

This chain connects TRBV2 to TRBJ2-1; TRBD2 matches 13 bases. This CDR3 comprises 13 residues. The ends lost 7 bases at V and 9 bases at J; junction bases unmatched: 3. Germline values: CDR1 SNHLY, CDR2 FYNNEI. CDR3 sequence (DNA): TGTGCCAGCACAACTAGCGGGGGGGTTGAGCAGTTCTTC. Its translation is CASTTSGGVEQFF.